Listed below are T cell receptor beta chains from one sample, sequenced in a study of blood T cell repertoires in COVID-19. This table comes from immunoSEQ multiplex PCR, and its TCRdb copy is limited to in-frame clones, with some not included. The sample contains about 270,000 clones, more than 70% of which appear only once. Sequencing used peripheral blood. All receptors derive from a woman younger than 30 with acute or convalescent COVID-19. The CDR3 runs from the conserved cysteine through the conserved F or W. Fields, in order: clone size, V gene, D gene, J gene, CDR3 DNA, CDR3 protein. D genes are given only for firm matches. Rows give clone size only sometimes, using once, few, many, or a class for an expanded clone.

>few|TRBV6-5|TRBD2|TRBJ2-4
TGTGCCAGCGGGGCGGGGGTCTTAGACATTCAGTACTTC
CASGAGVLDIQYF
>.|TRBV13|.|TRBJ2-7
TGTGCCAGCAGCGCACAACCGGGGGACGACGAGCAGTACTTC
CASSAQPGDDEQYF
>.|TRBV19|.|TRBJ2-3
TGTGCCAGTAGTATGAGGTCTGCCCGCACAGATACGCAGTATTTT
CASSMRSARTDTQYF
>.|TRBV24-1|.|TRBJ1-5
TGTGCCACCTCCAACACGTATAGCAATCAGCCCCAGCATTTT
CATSNTYSNQPQHF
>.|TRBV24-1|.|TRBJ1-1
TGTGCCACCAGTGGAGCGGGGGTTGCTGAAGCTTTCTTT
CATSGAGVAEAFF
>.|TRBV25-1|.|TRBJ2-6
TGTGCCAGCAACCCAGGGGTCTCTGGGGCCAACGTCCTGACTTTC
CASNPGVSGANVLTF
>.|TRBV27|.|TRBJ1-6
TGTGCCAGCAGTTTATCAAATTTGCCGGGGGTTAGGTATTCACCCCTCCACTTT
CASSLSNLPGVRYSPLHF
>.|TRBV19|.|TRBJ1-6
TGTGCCAGTAGTATTTTCGGACAGTTCGCCGTACCCCTCCACTTT
CASSIFGQFAVPLHF
>.|TRBV19|.|TRBJ2-5
TGTGCCAGCCGCCCCCAGGGCGGGATAGAGACCCAGTACTTC
CASRPQGGIETQYF
>few|TRBV19|TRBD1|TRBJ1-5
TGTGCCAGTACCACTTGGGCAGGGGGACCCAATCAGCCCCAGCATTTT
CASTTWAGGPNQPQHF
>.|TRBV5-6|.|TRBJ1-2
TGTGCCAGCAGCTTGGGAGGGAACTATGGCTACACCTTC
CASSLGGNYGYTF
>.|TRBV28|.|TRBJ1-5
TGTGCCAGCAGCCGACAGGCTGGGTCTACCTGGGGCAATCAGCCCCAGCATTTT
CASSRQAGSTWGNQPQHF